What follows describes a single T cell receptor (beta chain). The clone's antigen remains unknown. Per-base quality was not reported, and no clone a single base away is much larger than it. The sample comes from a study of blood T cell repertoires in COVID-19 (TCRdb year 2020). Background for the entire study: Collaborator samples came from the United States, Italy and Spain and covered acute and convalescent phases of COVID-19. The repertoires were released in a freely available public database intended as a resource for research on the immune response to SARS-CoV-2. Where available, HLA class I and class II types were obtained from metadata supplied by the sample provider rather than from assay-based typing. The material from the prospective study consisted of cDNA or gDNA derived from T cells, B-cell-depleted T cells, or PBMCs. A de-identified subject ID, COVID-19 status, age in years and sex were almost always included in the sample metadata. Deeply sampled blood TCRbeta repertoires from subjects exposed to, actively infected with, or recovered from COVID-19 were included in the dataset. The samples were drawn from two sources: the first 160 participants of the ongoing ImmuneRACE study, and 1,254 subjects contributed by 6 global collaborators.

TCRbeta CDR3 regions were amplified from genomic DNA using the immunoSEQ Assay, a bias-controlled multiplex PCR. Turning to the authors' computational methods: The number of nucleated cells in each sample was estimated by amplification of reference gene primers within the assay. Sequence reads were collapsed and filtered to measure the absolute abundance of every unique TCRbeta CDR3 rearrangement. For each sample, productive Simpson clonality was calculated by taking the square root of Simpson's diversity index across productive rearrangements. Drawn from immuneACCESS, this table holds only the in-frame rearrangements with V and J called that TCRdb kept. Clones are partly lost; checked studies trace under half to an unresolved V gene and leave the rest unexplained. The DNA gave D and trimming, while V, J and clone size come from that table. The sample profile shows approximately 76,000 clones; approximately 90% of them were found once. The ten largest clones take up 7% to 10% of the sample.

Trimming removed 4 bases from V and 2 bases from J; the gene matches leave 5 bases unexplained. Its CDR3 holds 14 amino acids, cysteine through phenylalanine. Kept here is only the CDR3 DNA, which spans 42 bases and is read in frame from base 1. According to the germline V gene (reference sequence), CDR1 reads LGHDT and CDR2 reads YNNKEL. Whole blood was collected in K2EDTA tubes by collaborating institutions according to the institutions' own protocols. For TCRbeta analysis, collaborators shipped samples in one of three forms: frozen whole blood, isolated PBMCs, or DNA extracted from either of those sample types. Results and caveats for the whole study, not just this receptor: How much clinical and demographic metadata was included differed by source and by participant, and the metadata was provided uncurated.

This sequence uses TRBV3-1 (or the pseudogene TRBV3-2) and TRBJ2-7; TRBD2 lines up with 7 middle nucleotides. Sequencing used peripheral blood. The sequence was obtained from a man between 25 and 39 years old with acute or convalescent COVID-19. The CDR3 has the sequence CASSPRDYPYEQYF. The nucleotides read TGTGCCAGCAGCCCCCGGGACTATCCCTACGAGCAGTACTTC.